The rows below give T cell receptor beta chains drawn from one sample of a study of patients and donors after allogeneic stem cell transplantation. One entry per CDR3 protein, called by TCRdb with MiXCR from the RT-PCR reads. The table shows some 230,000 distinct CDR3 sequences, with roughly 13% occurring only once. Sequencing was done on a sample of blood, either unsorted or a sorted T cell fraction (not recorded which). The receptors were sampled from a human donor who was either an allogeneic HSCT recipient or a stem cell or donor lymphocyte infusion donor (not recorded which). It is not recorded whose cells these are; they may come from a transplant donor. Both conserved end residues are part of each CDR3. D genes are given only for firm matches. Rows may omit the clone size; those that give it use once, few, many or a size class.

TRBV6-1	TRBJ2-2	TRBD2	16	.	CASRPTWASGTGELFF	TGTGCCAGCAGGCCCACCTGGGCTAGCGGGACCGGGGAGCTGTTTTTT
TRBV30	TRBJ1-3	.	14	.	CAWSPAGPGNTIYF	TGTGCCTGGAGCCCGGCCGGTCCTGGAAACACCATATATTTT
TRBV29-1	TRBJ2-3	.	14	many	CSVEGLVVEYTQYF	TGCAGCGTCGAGGGGTTGGTAGTTGAGTATACGCAGTATTTT
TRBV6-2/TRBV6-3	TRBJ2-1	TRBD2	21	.	CASSYSKSSSGGLSSYNEQFF	TGTGCCAGCAGTTACTCGAAAAGTTCTAGCGGGGGCCTAAGCTCCTACAATGAGCAGTTCTTC
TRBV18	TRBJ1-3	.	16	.	CASSPTRDGSGNTIYF	TGTGCCAGCTCACCCACGAGGGACGGCTCTGGAAACACCATATATTTT
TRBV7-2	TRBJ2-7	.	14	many	CASSLAGSSYEQYF	TGTGCCAGCAGCTTAGCCGGGAGCTCCTACGAGCAGTACTTC
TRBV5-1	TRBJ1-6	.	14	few	CASSLAQGQSPLHF	TGCGCCAGCAGCTTGGCTCAAGGGCAATCACCCCTCCACTTT
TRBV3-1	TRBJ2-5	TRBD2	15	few	CASSSSGGAGETQYF	TGTGCCAGCAGTTCTAGCGGGGGGGCAGGGGAGACCCAGTACTTC
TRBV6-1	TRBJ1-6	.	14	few	CASRRTDDNSPLHF	TGTGCCAGCAGGAGGACAGACGATAATTCACCCCTCCACTTT
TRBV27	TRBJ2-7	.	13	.	CASRPRQGYEQYF	TGTGCCAGCAGGCCCCGTCAGGGCTACGAGCAGTACTTC
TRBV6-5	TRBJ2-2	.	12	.	CASSNPVGELFF	TGTGCCAGCAGCAACCCAGTCGGGGAGCTGTTTTTT
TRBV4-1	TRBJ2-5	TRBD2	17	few	CASSPQRLAGPQETQYF	TGCGCCAGCAGCCCTCAACGACTAGCGGGACCCCAAGAGACCCAGTACTTC
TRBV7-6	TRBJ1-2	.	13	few	CASSATGNHGYTF	TGTGCCAGCAGCGCTACAGGGAATCATGGCTACACCTTC
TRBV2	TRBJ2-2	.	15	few	CASRGRTTGTGELFF	TGTGCCAGCAGGGGCCGGACCACCGGCACCGGGGAGCTGTTTTTT
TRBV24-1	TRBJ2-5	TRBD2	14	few	CATSDPGTSGTQYF	TGTGCCACCAGTGATCCCGGGACTAGCGGGACCCAGTACTTC
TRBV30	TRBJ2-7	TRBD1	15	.	CAWTPGDRVAYEQYF	TGTGCCTGGACCCCGGGGGACAGGGTCGCCTACGAGCAGTACTTC
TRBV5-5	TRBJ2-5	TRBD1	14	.	CASSPRDRVETQYF	TGTGCCAGCAGCCCCCGGGACAGGGTGGAGACCCAGTACTTC
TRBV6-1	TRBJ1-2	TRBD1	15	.	CASRPPGQGIGGYTF	TGTGCCAGCAGGCCTCCGGGACAGGGGATAGGTGGCTACACCTTC
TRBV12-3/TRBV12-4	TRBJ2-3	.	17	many	CASSPDGWAGVEDTQYF	TGTGCCAGCAGTCCCGATGGGTGGGCGGGTGTCGAAGATACGCAGTATTTT
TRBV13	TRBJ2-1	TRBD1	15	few	CASSLNRGQINEQFF	TGTGCCAGCAGCTTAAACAGGGGGCAGATCAATGAGCAGTTCTTC
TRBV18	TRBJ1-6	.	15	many	CASSPASYGNSPLHF	TGTGCCAGCTCACCAGCGTCTTATGGGAATTCACCCCTCCACTTT
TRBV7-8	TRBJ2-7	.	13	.	CASSLVSDSQQYF	TGTGCCAGCAGCTTAGTATCGGACAGCCAGCAGTACTTC
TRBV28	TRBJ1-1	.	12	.	CASNRVLREAFF	TGTGCCAGCAATCGAGTGTTGAGAGAAGCTTTCTTT